The rows below give T cell receptor beta chains drawn from one sample of a study of long-term antiretroviral therapy in people with HIV. The protocol was immunoSEQ multiplex PCR, while the TCRdb copy is restricted to in-frame clones and leaves out a portion. The sample holds some 9,700 clones, 81% seen once. The sample consisted of unsorted PBMCs, taken 0.7 years after starting antiretroviral therapy. These receptor sequences come from a man in his forties with HIV. CDR3s include the opening cysteine and the closing phenylalanine or tryptophan. D genes are given only for firm matches. Rows give clone size only sometimes, using once, few, many, or a class for an expanded clone.

clone_size	v_call	j_call	d_call	cdr3_nt	cdr3_aa
.	TRBV6-6	TRBJ2-1	TRBD1	TGTGCCAGCAGCAAAGGACAGGGCTACTACAATGAGCAGTTCTTC	CASSKGQGYYNEQFF
.	TRBV18	TRBJ2-7	.	TGTGCCAGCTCACTACAGGGAAACGCCGAGCAGTACTTC	CASSLQGNAEQYF
.	TRBV29-1	TRBJ2-7	.	TGCAGCGTTGAAGTTACCGAGATAAGGGAGCAGTACTTC	CSVEVTEIREQYF
.	TRBV7-2	TRBJ2-3	.	TGTGCCAGCAGCTTAGGTCAGGGATCGGCAGATACGCAGTATTTT	CASSLGQGSADTQYF
.	TRBV9	TRBJ2-7	TRBD2	TGTGCCAGCAGCCCCCCGGGGGGACGGGACGAGCAGTACTTC	CASSPPGGRDEQYF
.	TRBV18	TRBJ1-3	TRBD1	TGTGCCAGCTCACCAGTATTAAACAGGGGTAGTCCTGGAAACACCATATATTTT	CASSPVLNRGSPGNTIYF
.	TRBV28	TRBJ2-1	TRBD1	TGTGCCAGCAGTTGGACAGGGCCCTACAATGAGCAGTTCTTC	CASSWTGPYNEQFF
once	TRBV28	TRBJ1-5	.	TGTGCCAGCAGTTTCCGGAGCAATCAGCCCCAGCATTTT	CASSFRSNQPQHF
.	TRBV15	TRBJ2-5	.	TGTGCCACCAGCCGGGGGTCGGTGGCAGGGCAAGAGACCCAGTACTTC	CATSRGSVAGQETQYF
.	TRBV6-4	TRBJ1-2	.	TGTGCCAGCAGACCCGGCGCCTCTTCTGGCTACACCTTC	CASRPGASSGYTF
.	TRBV4-3	TRBJ1-1	.	TGCGCCAGCAGCCAAGCTGGCGAGACTAACGAAGCTTTCTTT	CASSQAGETNEAFF
.	TRBV6-5	TRBJ2-1	TRBD2	TGTGCCAGCAGTTATCGGGAGGCGTACAATGAGCAGTTCTTC	CASSYREAYNEQFF
.	TRBV10-3	TRBJ2-3	TRBD2	TGTGCCACCGGCCCCGGGACTAGCGGGTGGGGTAGCACAGATACGCAGTATTTT	CATGPGTSGWGSTDTQYF
.	TRBV19	TRBJ2-1	.	TGTGCCAGTAGTCAGGGGTACAATGAGCAGTTCTTC	CASSQGYNEQFF
.	TRBV27	TRBJ2-1	TRBD2	TGTGCCAGCAGTTTCCCTAGCGGGAGATACAATGAGCAGTTCTTC	CASSFPSGRYNEQFF
.	TRBV27	TRBJ2-6	.	TGTGCCAGCACCTCAAACTCTGGGGCCAACGTCCTGACTTTC	CASTSNSGANVLTF
.	TRBV6-1	TRBJ2-7	.	TGTGCCATCTCTCCGGGGACCCAGACCTACGAGCAGTACTTC	CAISPGTQTYEQYF
.	TRBV6-1	TRBJ2-3	TRBD1	TGTGCCAGCAGTGAAGAAACCCTTGGGGGACAGGGCCGGAGCTACGGGCTTCGTGTTACGCAGTATTTT	CASSEETLGGQGRSYGLRVTQYF
.	TRBV27	TRBJ2-2	.	TGTGCCAGCAGTTTAGGATGGGGGCTGGAGCTGTTTTTT	CASSLGWGLELFF
few	TRBV12-5	TRBJ1-3	.	TGTGCTAGTGGTTTTATAGGAAACACCATATATTTT	CASGFIGNTIYF
few	TRBV6-5	TRBJ2-7	.	TGTGCCAGCAGTTACTCAGGCTTCGACGAGCAGTACTTC	CASSYSGFDEQYF
.	TRBV2	TRBJ1-1	TRBD1	TGTGCCAGCGTGGAGGGGGCGGGCACTGAAGCTTTCTTT	CASVEGAGTEAFF
once	TRBV12-5	TRBJ2-1	.	TGTGCTAGTGGCTCCCGCTCCTACAATGAGCAGTTCTTC	CASGSRSYNEQFF
once	TRBV11-1	TRBJ2-1	TRBD1	TGTGCCAGCAGCTTACAACCTGGGACAGGGGGCAACGACAATGAGCAGTTCTTC	CASSLQPGTGGNDNEQFF
.	TRBV7-2	TRBJ1-1	.	TGTGCCAGCAGCCGTGACAGTCACACTGAAGCTTTCTTT	CASSRDSHTEAFF
once	TRBV30	TRBJ2-7	TRBD2	TGTGCTATATCAACTAGCGGAAGTTACTACGAGCAGTACTTC	CAISTSGSYYEQYF
few	TRBV4-2	TRBJ2-7	.	TGTGCCAGCAGCCAAGAGGGCGATCAGGCCGACGAGCAGTACTTC	CASSQEGDQADEQYF
.	TRBV30	TRBJ1-5	.	TGTGCCTGGAGTCGGGGGGAGATAAGCAATCAGCCCCAGCATTTT	CAWSRGEISNQPQHF
.	TRBV19	TRBJ2-2	TRBD1	TGTGCCAGTAGTACTAGGACAGGGGCAATGAACACCGGGGAGCTGTTTTTT	CASSTRTGAMNTGELFF
.	TRBV7-2	TRBJ2-1	TRBD2	TGTGCCAGCAGACCTAGCGGGCGATACAATGAGCAGTTCTTC	CASRPSGRYNEQFF
.	TRBV27	TRBJ2-3	TRBD2	TGTGCCAGCAGTTTGGTGCGGGAGTTGGGCACAGATACGCAGTATTTT	CASSLVRELGTDTQYF
.	TRBV7-8	TRBJ2-1	.	TGTGCCAGCAGCTTAGACCCCCGGGCAGTGAGGTCCTACAATGAGCAGTTCTTC	CASSLDPRAVRSYNEQFF
.	TRBV4-2	TRBJ2-7	TRBD2	TGTGCCAGCAGCCAAGATAGTTCGAGTCTAGCGGGTAACGAGCAGTACTTC	CASSQDSSSLAGNEQYF
.	TRBV2	TRBJ1-2	TRBD1	TGTGCCAGGCAACAGGGGGAAGTCTATGGCTACACCTTC	CARQQGEVYGYTF
.	TRBV2	TRBJ1-1	.	TGTGCCAGCAGTTTACAGAGGGGTCCCTCAGAGGCTTTCTTT	CASSLQRGPSEAFF
.	TRBV28	TRBJ2-4	.	TGTGCCAGCAGTTCTAGAATGGACAAAAACATTCAGTACTTC	CASSSRMDKNIQYF
.	TRBV5-1	TRBJ1-2	.	TGCGCCAGCAGCTTGACCGAGCAGGTCTATTATGGCTACACCTTC	CASSLTEQVYYGYTF
medium-sized	TRBV14	TRBJ2-7	TRBD1	TGTGCCAGCAGCGGGTGGGACAGGCGCTACGAGCAGTACTTC	CASSGWDRRYEQYF
few	TRBV7-2	TRBJ2-7	.	TGTGCCAGCAGCCACCTCTCGGGTAGCTCCTACGAGCAGTACTTC	CASSHLSGSSYEQYF
.	TRBV20-1	TRBJ2-3	.	TGCAGTGCTCCTTCCACAGATACGCAGTATTTT	CSAPSTDTQYF
once	TRBV27	TRBJ2-1	.	TGTGCCAGCAGTTGGGGGCAAAATGAGCAGTTCTTC	CASSWGQNEQFF
.	TRBV6-1	TRBJ2-7	TRBD1	TGTGCCAGCACGACAGGGACAACCTCCTCCTACGAGCAGTACTTC	CASTTGTTSSYEQYF
.	TRBV28	TRBJ2-6	.	TGTGCCAGCAGTGTTGGGGGGGCGCCTGGGGCCAACGTCCTGACTTTC	CASSVGGAPGANVLTF
.	TRBV7-2	TRBJ1-2	.	TGTGCCAGCAGCGTAGACCCCTTGGACAGTCTGCGAGTCTATGGCTACACCTTC	CASSVDPLDSLRVYGYTF
.	TRBV28	TRBJ2-5	.	TGTGCCAGCAGTTTGGGGGGGCGAGAGACCCAGTACTTC	CASSLGGRETQYF
.	TRBV29-1	TRBJ2-3	.	TGCAGCGTTGAAGGTGCGACAGGAAGCACAGATACGCAGTATTTT	CSVEGATGSTDTQYF
.	TRBV7-3	TRBJ2-1	TRBD2	TGTGCCAGCAGCTTAAATAGCGGGAGTTATTCCTACAATGAGCAGTTCTTC	CASSLNSGSYSYNEQFF
.	TRBV5-1	TRBJ1-1	.	TGCGCCAGCAGCTTGGAGGGTAGACATTTGTCTGAAGCTTTCTTT	CASSLEGRHLSEAFF
once	TRBV14	TRBJ1-2	.	TGTGCCAGCAGCCAGGGAAAGACACTTGGCTACACCTTC	CASSQGKTLGYTF
.	TRBV29-1	TRBJ1-2	.	TGCAGCGTTGAGTCAGGGATGGACTATGGCTACACCTTC	CSVESGMDYGYTF
few	TRBV21-1	TRBJ1-2	.	TGTGCCAGCGGCGGGGGTTATGGCTACACCTTC	CASGGGYGYTF
once	TRBV7-2	TRBJ2-7	.	TGTGCCAGCAGCCCCCTCAATACCTACGAGCAGTACTTC	CASSPLNTYEQYF
.	TRBV18	TRBJ1-1	TRBD1	TGTGCCAGCTCACCTCCCCAGGTAGGGGGCTTCACTGAAGCTTTCTTT	CASSPPQVGGFTEAFF
once	TRBV27	TRBJ1-3	.	TGTGCCAGCAGTTTGCAAGGGCGCTCTGGAAACACCATATATTTT	CASSLQGRSGNTIYF
medium-sized	TRBV11-2	TRBJ1-1	TRBD1	TGTGCCAGCAGCTTAGGACAGGGGAACACTGAAGCTTTCTTT	CASSLGQGNTEAFF
.	TRBV6-6	TRBJ2-7	TRBD2	TGTGCCAGCAGTTACTCGGGGGGGGGTTCTTCCTACGAGCAGTACTTC	CASSYSGGGSSYEQYF
.	TRBV27	TRBJ2-2	.	TGTGCCAGCAGTTACTTGGGCGGCACCGGGGAGCTGTTTTTT	CASSYLGGTGELFF
medium-sized	TRBV7-9	TRBJ2-3	TRBD2	TGTGCCAGCAGCTTAGGGACTAGCGGGAGTGGGGCAGATACGCAGTATTTT	CASSLGTSGSGADTQYF